These 21 T cell receptor beta chains originate from one sample sequenced in a study of long-term antiretroviral therapy in people with HIV. Samples were assayed with immunoSEQ v3.0 at survey level. Clones were sequenced by immunoSEQ multiplex PCR, and TCRdb holds only the in-frame ones, with some missing. The table records 25,000 to 30,000 clones, about 83% of them present only once. The material was unsorted PBMCs, obtained 4.7 to 5 years after starting antiretroviral therapy. These receptors all come from a middle-aged man with HIV.

V usage is TRBV10-2 and J usage is TRBJ2-3; D is unclear. Germline CDR1 is WSHSY and CDR2 is SAAADI. V shed 5 bases and J shed 1 base, with 7 bases lying between them. This CDR3 spans 13 amino acids. The CDR3 protein is CASSRLRTDTQYF. CDR3 sequence (DNA): TGCGCCAGCAGTCGACTCCGCACAGATACGCAGTATTTT.

V gene TRBV18 combines with J gene TRBJ2-3; TRBD2 aligns across 15 bases. CDR1 KGHSH and CDR2 LQKENI come from the germline V gene. The V gene end was trimmed by 5 bases and the J gene end by 4 bases; junction bases not matched to a gene: 7. The CDR3 length is 17 residues. CDR3 amino acids: CASSSGLAGGPADTQYF. The CDR3 DNA reads as TGTGCCAGCTCATCTGGACTAGCGGGAGGGCCGGCAGATACGCAGTATTTT.

In its sample, this clone was seen once. J is TRBJ2-1 and V is TRBV27; D possibly matches TRBD1 or TRBD2 (5 bases each). The V and J ends lost 2 bases and 0 bases respectively, with 5 bases between them. Germline CDR1 reads MNHEY; CDR2 reads SMNVEV (reference sequence). The CDR3 has 14 amino acids. The CDR3 sequence: CASSLGGSYNEQFF. The CDR3 region has the DNA TGTGCCAGCAGTTTAGGGGGCTCCTACAATGAGCAGTTCTTC.

V usage is TRBV5-5 and J usage is TRBJ2-1; the D is unclear. V lost 0 bases to trimming and J lost 0 bases, with 10 bases between them. Germline values: CDR1 SGHKS, CDR2 YYEKEE (reference sequence). The CDR3 is 16 residues long. The CDR3: CASSLVPQSSYNEQFF. As DNA, the CDR3 is TGTGCCAGCAGCTTGGTACCTCAAAGCTCCTACAATGAGCAGTTCTTC.

The chain is built from TRBV4-1 and TRBJ1-1; D is unresolved. The CDR3 has 13 amino acids. From germline, CDR1 is MGHRA and CDR2 YSYEKL. V was shortened by 4 bases and J by 5 bases, with 11 bases between the two germline ends. This chain's CDR3 is CASSLWAGTEAFF. CDR3 DNA: TGCGCCAGCAGCCTATGGGCAGGTACTGAAGCTTTCTTT.

The rearrangement joins TRBV28 to TRBJ1-2, with 8 bases aligning to TRBD1. The trim removed 6 bases at V and 3 bases at J, leaving 15 bases unmatched. CDR1 and CDR2 (germline): MDHEN, SYDVKM. The CDR3 runs 17 residues. The DNA for the CDR3 is TGTGCCAGCAGCCAACCCCCAGACAGGGGATGGGACTATGGCTACACCTTC. As protein: CASSQPPDRGWDYGYTF.

V gene TRBV6-1 combines with J gene TRBJ2-3; D may be TRBD1 or TRBD2 (6 bases each). CDR1 is MNHNS and CDR2 is SASEGT in the germline V gene. Trimming pared 7 bases from V and 6 bases from J, leaving 14 bases between. The CDR3 totals 13 residues. As DNA, the CDR3 is TGTGCCAGCAAGGAGGGGGTCTTTGATACGCAGTATTTT. Its protein product is CASKEGVFDTQYF.

J is TRBJ2-3 and V is TRBV11-2; TRBD1 is a possible D gene (5 bases). V shed 6 bases and J shed 2 bases, with 6 bases lying between them. This CDR3 is built from 12 residues. Looked up from germline, CDR1 is SGHAT and CDR2 is FQNNGV. The CDR3 coding sequence is TGTGCCAGCAGAGGGGACACAGATACGCAGTATTTT. It translates to CASRGDTDTQYF.

The gene calls are TRBV29-1 and TRBJ2-3; 8 positions match TRBD2. Looked up from germline, CDR1 is SQVTM and CDR2 is ANQGSEA. The CDR3 is 14 amino acids. The V gene end was trimmed by 6 bases and the J gene end by 2 bases; junction bases not matched to a gene: 7. The CDR3 DNA follows: TGCAGCGTGCAACCGGGACTAGTCACAGATACGCAGTATTTT. The encoded protein is CSVQPGLVTDTQYF.

The V and J genes are TRBV2 and TRBJ1-4, with 8 bases that match TRBD1. Germline-derived CDR1 and CDR2 are SNHLY and FYNNEI. CDR3 length: 14 amino acids. Trimming took 6 bases from V and 2 from J; bases not matched to a gene: 2. The CDR3 loop reads CASSAGGTNEKLFF. The CDR3 nucleotides are TGTGCCAGCAGCGCAGGGGGCACTAATGAAAAACTGTTTTTT. The whole variable domain, remainder taken from reference TRBV2 and TRBJ1-4, is EPEVTQTPSHQVTQMGQEVILRCVPISNHLYFYWYRQILGQKVEFLVSFYNNEISEKSEIFDDQFSVERPDGSNFTLKIRSTKLEDSAMYFCASSAGGTNEKLFFGSGTQLSVL.

The chain carries TRBV30 and TRBJ1-1; D might be TRBD1 (5 bases). Trimming took 6 bases from V and 0 from J, leaving 23 bases between them. The CDR3 is 17 residues long. Germline assignment: CDR1 GTSNPN and CDR2 SVGIG (reference sequence). CDR3 region: CACNRALIGGLNTEAFF. DNA of the CDR3: TGTGCCTGTAACCGGGCCCTCATTGGGGGTTTGAACACTGAAGCTTTCTTT.

This sequence joins TRBV29-1 and TRBJ2-1; 13 bases align to TRBD2. This CDR3 region has 18 residues. The V and J ends lost 0 bases and 3 bases, in that order; junction bases with no gene match: 8. CDR1 is SQVTM, CDR2 ANQGSEA, per germline. The CDR3 DNA reads as TGCAGCGTTGAAGATATACTAGCGGGAGGGCAGGGCTACAATGAGCAGTTCTTC. Encoded protein: CSVEDILAGGQGYNEQFF.

The chain couples TRBV29-1 to TRBJ2-7; D is uncertain. This CDR3 comprises 14 residues. The V and J ends lost 0 bases and 2 bases respectively, with 11 bases between them. Germline lookup yields CDR1 SQVTM and CDR2 ANQGSEA. CDR3 residues: CSVEDSQPTYEQYF. The CDR3 nucleotides read TGCAGCGTTGAAGATTCCCAACCAACCTACGAGCAGTACTTC.

V usage is TRBV2 and J usage is TRBJ2-3; D is ambiguous. The germline V gene has CDR1 SNHLY and CDR2 FYNNEI. The CDR3 loop spans 15 amino acids. V dropped 0 bases and J dropped 4 bases, with 11 bases sitting between them. CDR3 region: CASSEAPSNPDTQYF. The CDR3 DNA is TGTGCCAGCAGTGAAGCCCCTAGTAACCCAGATACGCAGTATTTT.

The chain carries TRBV4-2 and TRBJ1-5, with 8 bases that match TRBD1. V lost 1 base to trimming and J lost 0 bases; unmatched junction nucleotides: 2. Germline V gene data show CDR1 as LGHNA and CDR2 as YNFKEQ. This CDR3 spans 16 amino acids. The DNA of the CDR3 is TGTGCCAGCAGCCAAGGGACAGGGAATAGCAATCAGCCCCAGCATTTT. Protein: CASSQGTGNSNQPQHF.

The chain employs TRBV4-1 and TRBJ2-7; 8 bases are a match to TRBD1. This CDR3 region has 14 residues. V was pared by 4 bases and J by 5 bases, with 7 bases of the junction left unmatched. CDR1 MGHRA and CDR2 YSYEKL come from the germline V gene. This CDR3 is CASSPGQGTHEQYF. CDR3 bases: TGCGCCAGCAGCCCTGGACAGGGAACCCACGAGCAGTACTTC.

The gene calls are TRBV11-2 and TRBJ2-7, with 7 bases matching TRBD1. From germline, CDR1 is SGHAT and CDR2 FQNNGV. Trimming removed 5 bases from V and 3 bases from J; junction bases left unmatched: 10. The CDR3 contains 15 residues. The CDR3 sequence: CASSPEPGQIYEQYF. The DNA for the CDR3 is TGTGCCAGCAGCCCAGAGCCGGGACAGATCTACGAGCAGTACTTC. Drawing the rest from reference TRBV11-2 and TRBJ2-7, the complete variable domain is EAGVAQSPRYKIIEKRQSVAFWCNPISGHATLYWYQQILGQGPKLLIQFQNNGVVDDSQLPKDRFSAERLKGVDSTLKIQPAKLEDSAVYLCASSPEPGQIYEQYFGPGTRLTVT.

This sequence joins TRBV14 and TRBJ2-5; no reliable D call. The CDR3 loop spans 13 amino acids. CDR1 and CDR2 (germline): SGHDN, FVKESK. Trimming took off 1 base at V and 7 bases at J, with 10 bases between the two ends. In DNA, the CDR3 is TGTGCCAGCAGCCAAGCCGAAGTGGGGACCCAGTACTTC. This translates into CASSQAEVGTQYF.

This chain links TRBV7-3 with TRBJ2-2; D unresolved. V lost 5 bases and J 2 bases, leaving 6 bases between the germline ends. The CDR3 has 13 residues. Looked up from germline, CDR1 is SGHTA and CDR2 is FQGTGA. The CDR3 spells CASSRVNTGELFF. Here the CDR3 DNA reads TGTGCCAGCAGCCGCGTAAACACCGGGGAGCTGTTTTTT.

The DNA for the CDR3 is TGTGCCAGCTCACCAGTGGATGGGACTGAAGCTTTCTTT. This encodes CASSPVDGTEAFF. The chain combines TRBV18 with TRBJ1-1; D gene ambiguous. Between the trimmed V and J ends, which lost 2 bases and 5 bases, there was a span of 9 bases. Germline assignment: CDR1 KGHSH and CDR2 LQKENI. The length of the CDR3 is 13 residues.

The chain carries TRBV5-1 and TRBJ2-2; weak D call: TRBD1 (6 bases). This CDR3 contains 14 residues. The V and J ends lost 4 bases and 6 bases respectively, with 13 bases between them. CDR1 SGHRS and CDR2 YFSETQ come from the germline V gene. In DNA, the CDR3 is TGCGCCAGCAGCGGGGCCCCAGGGGCCGGGGAGCTGTTTTTT. The encoded protein is CASSGAPGAGELFF.